This is a list of T cell receptor beta chains from one sample in a study of T cells after yellow fever vaccination. TCRdb recomputed calls from the 5' RACE reads with MiXCR, one row per CDR3 protein. The sample comprises more than 300,000 distinct CDR3 sequences, approximately 7% of which are singletons, and roughly 19% rests with the top ten. Specimen: PBMCs, collected approximately 40 days after the first yellow fever vaccination. All receptors derive from a man aged 18 to 35 who received the YFV17D yellow fever vaccine. Both conserved end residues are part of each CDR3.

J: TRBJ1-1; V: TRBV5-4; CDR3: CASSADANTEAFF
J: TRBJ2-3; V: TRBV5-4; CDR3: CASIRDRGGDTQYF
J: TRBJ2-2; V: TRBV9; CDR3: CASSVGGSTGELFF
J: TRBJ2-5; V: TRBV11-1; CDR3: CASSPGQPVRGGQETQYF
J: TRBJ2-7; V: TRBV2; CDR3: CASSEAPDSYEQYF
J: TRBJ1-4; V: TRBV20-1; CDR3: CSAPVRGEKLFF
J: TRBJ2-3; V: TRBV7-9; CDR3: CASSSTRTGGSTDTQYF
J: TRBJ2-1; V: TRBV7-2; CDR3: CASSQGSGFHEQFF
J: TRBJ2-3; V: TRBV24-1; CDR3: CATARSVETDTQYF
J: TRBJ2-1; V: TRBV7-2; CDR3: CASSLVVAVITVYEQFF
J: TRBJ2-1; V: TRBV5-6; CDR3: CASSWGGRGEQFF
J: TRBJ1-1; V: TRBV7-2; CDR3: CASSGRGWVSEAFF
J: TRBJ1-1; V: TRBV28; CDR3: CASSLFRGRENTEAFF
J: TRBJ2-6; V: TRBV5-1; CDR3: CASSWGAAGANVLTF
J: TRBJ2-1; V: TRBV20-1; CDR3: CSVDPQVNEQFF
J: TRBJ2-1; V: TRBV7-6; CDR3: CASSLNSGGAHNEQFF
J: TRBJ2-7; V: TRBV20-1; CDR3: CSALQGYEQYF